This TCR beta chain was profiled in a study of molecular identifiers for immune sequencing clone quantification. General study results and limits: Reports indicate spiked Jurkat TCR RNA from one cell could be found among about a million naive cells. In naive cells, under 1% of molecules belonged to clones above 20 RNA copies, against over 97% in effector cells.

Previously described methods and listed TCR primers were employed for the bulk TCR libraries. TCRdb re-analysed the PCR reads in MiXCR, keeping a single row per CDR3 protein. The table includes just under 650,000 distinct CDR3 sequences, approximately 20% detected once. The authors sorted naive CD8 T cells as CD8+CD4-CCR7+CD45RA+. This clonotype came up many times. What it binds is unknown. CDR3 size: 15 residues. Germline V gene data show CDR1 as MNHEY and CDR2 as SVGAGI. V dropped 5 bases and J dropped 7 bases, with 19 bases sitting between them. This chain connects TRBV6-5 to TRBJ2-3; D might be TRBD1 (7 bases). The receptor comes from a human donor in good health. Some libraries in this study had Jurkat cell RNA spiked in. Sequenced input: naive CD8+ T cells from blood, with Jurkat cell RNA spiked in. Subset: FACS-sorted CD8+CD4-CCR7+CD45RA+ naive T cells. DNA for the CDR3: TGTGCCAGCAGTCCGCCCGGAGGGGGCTGGTATACGCAGTATTTT. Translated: CASSPPGGGWYTQYF.